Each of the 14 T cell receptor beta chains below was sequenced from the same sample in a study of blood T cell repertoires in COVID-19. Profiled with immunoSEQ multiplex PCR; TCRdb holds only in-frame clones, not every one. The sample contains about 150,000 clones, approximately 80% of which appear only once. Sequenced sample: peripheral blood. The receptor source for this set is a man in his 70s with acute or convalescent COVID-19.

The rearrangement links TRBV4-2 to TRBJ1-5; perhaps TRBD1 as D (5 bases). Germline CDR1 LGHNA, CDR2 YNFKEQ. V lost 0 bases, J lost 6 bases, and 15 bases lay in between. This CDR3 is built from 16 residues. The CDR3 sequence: CASSQEESHQGQPQHF. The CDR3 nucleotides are TGTGCCAGCAGCCAAGAGGAGTCCCATCAGGGTCAGCCCCAGCATTTT.

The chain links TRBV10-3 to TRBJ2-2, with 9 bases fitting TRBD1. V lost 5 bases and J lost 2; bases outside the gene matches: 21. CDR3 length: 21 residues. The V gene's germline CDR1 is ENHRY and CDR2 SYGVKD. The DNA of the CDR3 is TGTGCCATCAGTCCCGGAACAGGGGGCTCACTCCGGGGGTCTAACACCGGGGAGCTGTTTTTT. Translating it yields CAISPGTGGSLRGSNTGELFF.

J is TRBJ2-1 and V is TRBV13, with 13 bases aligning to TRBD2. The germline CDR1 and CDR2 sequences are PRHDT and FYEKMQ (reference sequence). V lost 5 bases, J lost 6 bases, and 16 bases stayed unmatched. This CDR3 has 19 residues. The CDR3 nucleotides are TGTGCCAGCAGCCCGGACCCCCCCCAACTAGCGGGGGGGTCCAATGAGCAGTTCTTC. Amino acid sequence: CASSPDPPQLAGGSNEQFF.

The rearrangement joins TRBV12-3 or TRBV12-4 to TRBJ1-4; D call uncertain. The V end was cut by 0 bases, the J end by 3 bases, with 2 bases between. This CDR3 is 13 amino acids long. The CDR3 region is CASSLASNEKLFF. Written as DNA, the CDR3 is TGTGCCAGCAGTTTAGCCTCTAATGAAAAACTGTTTTTT.

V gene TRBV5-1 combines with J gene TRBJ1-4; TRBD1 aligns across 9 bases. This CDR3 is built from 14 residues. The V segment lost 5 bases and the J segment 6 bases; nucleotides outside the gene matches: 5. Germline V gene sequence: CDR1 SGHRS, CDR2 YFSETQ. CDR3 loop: CASRSGQGDEKLFF. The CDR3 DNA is TGCGCCAGCAGGTCGGGACAGGGAGATGAAAAACTGTTTTTT.

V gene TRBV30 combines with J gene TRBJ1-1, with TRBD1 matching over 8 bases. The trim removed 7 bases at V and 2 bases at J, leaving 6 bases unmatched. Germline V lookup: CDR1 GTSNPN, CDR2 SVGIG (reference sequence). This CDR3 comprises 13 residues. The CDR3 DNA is TGTGCCTACGACAGGGGCGGAAACACTGAAGCTTTCTTT. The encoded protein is CAYDRGGNTEAFF.

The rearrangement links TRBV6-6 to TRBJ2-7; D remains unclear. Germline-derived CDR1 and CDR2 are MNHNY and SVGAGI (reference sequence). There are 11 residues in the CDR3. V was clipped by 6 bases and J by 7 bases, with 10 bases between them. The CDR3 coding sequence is TGTGCCAGCAGCTCCCTCGGGGAGCAGTACTTC. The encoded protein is CASSSLGEQYF.

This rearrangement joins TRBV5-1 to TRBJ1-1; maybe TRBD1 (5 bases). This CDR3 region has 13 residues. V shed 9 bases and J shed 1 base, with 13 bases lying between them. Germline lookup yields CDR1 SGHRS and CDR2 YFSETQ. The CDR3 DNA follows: TGCGCCACCCAACTCAGGGCGAACACTGAAGCTTTCTTT. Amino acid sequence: CATQLRANTEAFF.

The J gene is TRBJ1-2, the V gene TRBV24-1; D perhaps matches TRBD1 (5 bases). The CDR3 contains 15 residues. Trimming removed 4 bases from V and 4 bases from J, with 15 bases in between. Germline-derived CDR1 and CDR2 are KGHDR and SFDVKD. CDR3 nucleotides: TGTGCCACCAGTGACGCAGGGTCACTCGGCTATGGCTACACCTTC. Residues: CATSDAGSLGYGYTF.

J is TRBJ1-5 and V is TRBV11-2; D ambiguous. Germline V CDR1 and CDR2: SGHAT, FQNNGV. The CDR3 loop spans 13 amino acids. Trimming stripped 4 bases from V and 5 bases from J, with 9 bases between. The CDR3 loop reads CASSSDRDQPQHF. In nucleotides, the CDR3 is TGTGCCAGCAGCTCCGACCGGGATCAGCCCCAGCATTTT.

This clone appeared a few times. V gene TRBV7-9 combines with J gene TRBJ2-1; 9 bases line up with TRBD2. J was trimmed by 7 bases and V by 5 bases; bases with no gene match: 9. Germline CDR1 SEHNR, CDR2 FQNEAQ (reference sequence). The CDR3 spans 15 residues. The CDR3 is CASSLGSAGGNEQFF. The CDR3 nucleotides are TGTGCCAGCAGCCTAGGCTCCGCGGGGGGGAATGAGCAGTTCTTC.

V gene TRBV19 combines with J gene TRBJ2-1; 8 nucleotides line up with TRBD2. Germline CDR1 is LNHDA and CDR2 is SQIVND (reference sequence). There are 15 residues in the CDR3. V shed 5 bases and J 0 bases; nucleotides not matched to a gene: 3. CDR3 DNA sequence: TGTGCCAGTAGTCCGCGGGGGGCCTCCTACAATGAGCAGTTCTTC. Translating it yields CASSPRGASYNEQFF.

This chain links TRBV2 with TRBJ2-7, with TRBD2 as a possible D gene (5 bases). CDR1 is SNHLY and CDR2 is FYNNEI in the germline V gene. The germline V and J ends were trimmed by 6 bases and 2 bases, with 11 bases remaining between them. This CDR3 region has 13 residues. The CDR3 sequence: CASRPGVTYEQYF. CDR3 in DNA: TGTGCCAGCAGGCCCGGGGTTACCTACGAGCAGTACTTC.

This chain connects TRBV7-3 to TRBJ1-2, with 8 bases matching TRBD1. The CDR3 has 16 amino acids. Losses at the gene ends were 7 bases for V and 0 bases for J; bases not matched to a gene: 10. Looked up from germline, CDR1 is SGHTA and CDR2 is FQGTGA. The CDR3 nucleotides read TGTGCCAGCACCCGGGACAGGTCCAATTCTAACTATGGCTACACCTTC. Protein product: CASTRDRSNSNYGYTF.